This T cell receptor beta chain was profiled in a study of T-cell memory formation after mild COVID-19. Study context: TCR clustering was largely donor specific.

Germline V gene data show CDR1 as SQVTM and CDR2 as ANQGSEA. The CDR3 consists of 15 residues. TCRdb re-called the 5' RACE reads through MiXCR, storing one row per CDR3 protein. The top ten hold 20% to 25% of the sample, which has hundreds of thousands of distinct CDR3 sequences, over 7% seen once. Findings and caveats of the study: What remained unconfirmed was the SARS-CoV-2 specificity of second-wave clones peaking on day 37.

Turning to this clonotype: The antigen remains unidentified. One end of the junction is discordant with germline, which a read error may explain.

This chain uses TRBV29-1 with TRBJ1-4, with D possibly being TRBD1 (5 bases). This sequence originates from a young man who had mild COVID-19 (a few samples of this study predate the infection). Cell type and time point are not known. What was sequenced was PBMCs or a T cell subset sorted from them (not recorded which). CDR3 nucleotides: TGCAGCGTTGAAGTCGGAAGGGGAACTAATAAAAAACTGTTTTTT. Translation: CSVEVGRGTNKKLFF.